This note documents a single TCR beta chain sequence. These data belong to a study of OX40 agonist ivuxolimab in advanced cancers. Across the whole study: Partial responses were achieved by three patients, one with hepatocellular carcinoma and two with cutaneous melanoma.

The CDR3 length is 12 residues. Germline-derived CDR1 and CDR2 are SGHRS and YFSETQ. Trimming at V came to 4 bases and at J to 4 bases, leaving 1 base not matched to a gene. Blood sampling was done at baseline, cycle 4 day 1, and cycle 7 day 1. The method was immunoSEQ multiplex PCR; TCRdb's version includes in-frame clones alone and lacks a portion of them. The sample carries about 82,000 clones, 88% recorded once. This material consisted of CD4+ or CD8+ T cells sorted from blood, taken in a trial of the OX40 agonist ivuxolimab. J is TRBJ1-2 and V is TRBV5-1; 7 bases match TRBD1. This sequence was found in an adult with an advanced solid tumor such as melanoma, head and neck, liver or kidney cancer. The CDR3 protein is CASSRDSYGYTF. DNA of the CDR3: TGCGCCAGCAGCCGGGACAGCTATGGCTACACCTTC.